One sample yielded the 22 T cell receptor beta chains listed below, sequenced in a study of memory CD4+ T cells and cytomegalovirus serostatus (dated by TCRdb to between 2017 and 2020). A FACSAria II was used to sort memory CD4+ T cells, defined as single viable CD3+CD4+CD8-CD45RO+ cells. The method behind the library was the immunoSEQ multiplex PCR assay. Held by TCRdb, this immuneACCESS table contains in-frame sequences only and omits some clones. Under half of the omission traces to an unresolved V gene where checked; the cause of the rest is unknown. The sample includes approximately 52,000 clones, with roughly 78% observed a single time. The ten most abundant clones make up around 0.83% of the sample. Sequencing used memory CD4+ T cells from blood. The origin of the receptors is an adult in good health and CMV-seronegative.

This sequence joins TRBV15 and TRBJ2-2, with a tentative D call TRBD1 (6 bases). The CDR3 is 16 residues long. V lost 1 base, J lost 2 bases, and 11 bases lay in between. The V gene's germline CDR1 is LNHNV and CDR2 YYDKDF (reference sequence). This CDR3 is CATSRGQGKNTGELFF. As DNA, the CDR3 is TGTGCCACCAGCAGAGGGCAGGGGAAAAACACCGGGGAGCTGTTTTTT.

This chain connects TRBV19 to TRBJ1-5; 9 positions match TRBD1. V lost 3 bases, J lost 6 bases, and 6 bases stayed unmatched. Germline CDR1 and CDR2: LNHDA and SQIVND (reference sequence). The CDR3 extends over 15 amino acids. CDR3 DNA: TGTGCCAGTAGTATGGGACAGGGTACCAGTCAGCCCCAGCATTTT. Its translation is CASSMGQGTSQPQHF.

The chain employs TRBV13 and TRBJ1-5, with a tentative D call TRBD1 (5 bases). V lost 5 bases and J 6 bases, leaving 20 bases between the germline ends. Germline V gene data show CDR1 as PRHDT and CDR2 as FYEKMQ (reference sequence). CDR3 size: 16 residues. The CDR3 nucleotides are TGTGCCAGCAGCAGCCGAAGGGACGCGATGAGTCAGCCCCAGCATTTT. Its protein is CASSSRRDAMSQPQHF.

The J gene is TRBJ1-3, the V gene TRBV25-1; no clear D. V was clipped by 0 bases and J by 0 bases, with 12 bases between them. Germline loops: CDR1 MGHDK, CDR2 SYGVNS. The CDR3 runs to 17 residues. CDR3 loop: CASSEYLGRSSGNTIYF. In DNA, the CDR3 is TGTGCCAGCAGTGAATACCTGGGCAGGAGCTCTGGAAACACCATATATTTT. The whole variable domain, remainder taken from reference TRBV25-1 and TRBJ1-3, is EADIYQTPRYLVIGTGKKITLECSQTMGHDKMYWYQQDPGMELHLIHYSYGVNSTEKGDLSSESTVSRIRTEHFPLTLESARPSHTSQYLCASSEYLGRSSGNTIYFGEGSWLTVV.

CDR3 region: CASSLPGVHTEAFF. CDR3 bases: TGTGCCAGCAGCCTTCCAGGGGTGCACACTGAAGCTTTCTTT. The rearrangement uses TRBV5-6 and TRBJ1-1; possible D gene TRBD1, 6 bases. The germline V gene encodes CDR1 SGHDT and CDR2 YYEEEE. Trimming pared 4 bases from V and 3 bases from J, leaving 13 bases between. The CDR3 runs 14 residues.

The chain has TRBV30 and TRBJ1-6; no firm D call. Germline lookup yields CDR1 GTSNPN and CDR2 SVGIG (reference sequence). V was trimmed by 0 bases and J by 7 bases, leaving 10 bases between them. The CDR3 loop spans 14 amino acids. CDR3 region: CAWSVSKFNSPLHF. CDR3 bases: TGTGCCTGGAGTGTGTCCAAGTTCAATTCACCCCTCCACTTT.

In nucleotides, the CDR3 is TGTGCCAGCAGCCCAGCGACGAACACCGGGGAGCTGTTTTTT. It translates to CASSPATNTGELFF. The V gene is TRBV2, the J gene TRBJ2-2; no definite D call. The germline V gene has CDR1 SNHLY and CDR2 FYNNEI. The CDR3 is made up of 14 amino acids. Trimming took 6 bases from V and 0 from J, leaving 8 bases between them.

This clone has just a few counts. V is TRBV6-5 and J is TRBJ2-2; D uncertain. The V end was cut by 6 bases, the J end by 5 bases, with 10 bases between. CDR3 length: 13 amino acids. CDR1 and CDR2 from the germline V gene are MNHEY and SVGAGI. The CDR3 sequence is CASRAPMTGELFF. The CDR3 coding sequence is TGTGCCAGCAGGGCTCCGATGACCGGGGAGCTGTTTTTT.

The chain links TRBV5-1 to TRBJ1-1; D might be TRBD1 (5 bases). The CDR3 runs to 15 residues. V dropped 6 bases and J dropped 8 bases, with 23 bases sitting between them. Germline values: CDR1 SGHRS, CDR2 YFSETQ. CDR3: CASTLGGDQGGEAFF. CDR3 coding DNA: TGCGCCAGCACCCTTGGGGGGGACCAGGGAGGAGAAGCTTTCTTT.

The rearrangement uses TRBV7-2 and TRBJ1-5, with a tentative D call TRBD1 (5 bases). Deletions cut 3 bases from V and 2 bases from J, with 11 bases between. From germline, CDR1 is SGHTA and CDR2 FQGNSA. The CDR3 contains 15 residues. The CDR3: CASSLGRAGNQPQHF. The CDR3 DNA follows: TGTGCCAGCAGCTTGGGCAGGGCTGGCAATCAGCCCCAGCATTTT.

The chain couples TRBV30 to TRBJ2-7; D is undetermined. This CDR3 comprises 13 residues. Germline values: CDR1 GTSNPN, CDR2 SVGIG (reference sequence). The V gene lost 2 bases and the J gene lost 4 bases, with 12 bases spanning the gap. CDR3 DNA: TGTGCCTGGAGTAAGTTTCCACCGTACGAGCAGTACTTC. The encoded protein is CAWSKFPPYEQYF.

The rearrangement links TRBV14 to TRBJ1-1; the D gene is possibly TRBD1 (5 bases). Germline CDR1 reads SGHDN; CDR2 reads FVKESK. This CDR3 has 15 amino acids. Trimming took off 4 bases at V and 4 bases at J, with 16 bases between the two ends. CDR3 protein: CASSRSSGPGTEAFF. The CDR3 DNA follows: TGTGCCAGCAGCCGAAGCTCAGGGCCTGGCACTGAAGCTTTCTTT.

V and J are TRBV6-6 and TRBJ1-5; 8 bases map to TRBD1. The V gene's germline CDR1 is MNHNY and CDR2 SVGAGI (reference sequence). The CDR3 loop spans 16 amino acids. The V and J ends lost 7 bases and 3 bases, in that order; junction bases with no gene match: 11. The CDR3 DNA reads as TGTGCCAGCATACAGACCCGGGACAGGACCAATCAGCCCCAGCATTTT. Protein sequence: CASIQTRDRTNQPQHF.

The chain carries TRBV2 and TRBJ2-5; D is unclear. Trimming pared 7 bases from V and 3 bases from J, leaving 6 bases between. This CDR3 contains 11 residues. Germline CDR1 SNHLY, CDR2 FYNNEI. The CDR3, as DNA: TGTGCCAGCAACCTGGAAGAGACCCAGTACTTC. This encodes CASNLEETQYF. The whole variable domain, remainder taken from reference TRBV2 and TRBJ2-5, is EPEVTQTPSHQVTQMGQEVILRCVPISNHLYFYWYRQILGQKVEFLVSFYNNEISEKSEIFDDQFSVERPDGSNFTLKIRSTKLEDSAMYFCASNLEETQYFGPGTRLLVL.

This clone was counted a few times. The chain uses TRBV30 and TRBJ1-3, with D uncertain. CDR3 length: 14 amino acids. Germline assignment: CDR1 GTSNPN and CDR2 SVGIG (reference sequence). V was cut by 4 bases and J by 1 base, with 11 bases left in between. CDR3: CAWTLEGSGNTIYF. For the CDR3, the DNA is TGTGCCTGGACCCTGGAGGGTTCTGGAAACACCATATATTTT.

This rearrangement joins TRBV9 to TRBJ1-1, with 7 bases fitting TRBD1. The CDR3 contains 13 residues. From germline, CDR1 is SGDLS and CDR2 YYNGEE. V gave up 0 bases and J gave up 8 bases; unmatched junction bases: 4. CDR3 sequence (DNA): TGTGCCAGCAGCGTAGTAGGGGACAGAGAAGCTTTCTTT. Protein product: CASSVVGDREAFF.

The chain recombines TRBV5-6 with TRBJ1-2; 7 bases match TRBD1. The CDR3 totals 17 residues. Germline CDR1 is SGHDT and CDR2 is YYEEEE. With 4 bases clipped from V and 8 bases from J, the junction kept 20 bases outside the gene matches. CDR3 bases: TGTGCCAGCAGCCCGACCGGGACAGCTCCGTCCGATAGGGGCTACACCTTC. Translated, it gives CASSPTGTAPSDRGYTF. Full variable domain (rest looked up from reference TRBV5-6 and TRBJ1-2): DAGVTQSPTHLIKTRGQQVTLRCSPKSGHDTVSWYQQALGQGPQFIFQYYEEEERQRGNFPDRFSGHQFPNYSSELNVNALLLGDSALYLCASSPTGTAPSDRGYTFGSGTRLTVV.

V is TRBV5-1 and J is TRBJ1-4; D perhaps matches TRBD1 (5 bases). This CDR3 is 14 amino acids long. Germline CDR1 and CDR2: SGHRS and YFSETQ. The germline V and J ends were trimmed by 5 bases and 6 bases, with 14 bases remaining between them. CDR3 residues: CASRPGLSDEKLFF. The CDR3 DNA reads as TGCGCCAGCAGACCGGGACTCTCCGATGAAAAACTGTTTTTT.

This clone was counted a single time. V and J are TRBV6-1 and TRBJ2-3; TRBD1 might be the D (6 bases). The V gene's germline CDR1 is MNHNS and CDR2 SASEGT. V lost 10 bases and J lost 4, with 18 bases in between. This CDR3 spans 14 amino acids. The CDR3 protein is CATRGTGMADTQYF. The DNA of the CDR3 is TGTGCCACCCGGGGAACAGGGATGGCAGATACGCAGTATTTT.

The J gene is TRBJ1-6, the V gene TRBV19; D uncertain. Between the trimmed V and J ends, which lost 6 bases and 6 bases, there was a span of 12 bases. This CDR3 contains 14 residues. In germline, CDR1 is LNHDA, CDR2 SQIVND (reference sequence). CDR3 DNA: TGTGCCAGTAGGCCCGGGGTCGGTAATTCACCCCTCCACTTT. Its translation: CASRPGVGNSPLHF.

This clone occurred a few times. The J gene is TRBJ2-1, the V gene TRBV4-3, with TRBD2 matching 9 bases. The V gene's germline CDR1 is LGHNA and CDR2 YSLEER. This CDR3 has 19 amino acids. Germline trimming cut 0 bases from V and 0 bases from J; bases unmatched to any gene: 9. This CDR3 reads CASSQDPSGEFPSYNEQFF. CDR3 in DNA: TGCGCCAGCAGCCAAGATCCTAGCGGGGAGTTCCCCTCCTACAATGAGCAGTTCTTC.

The chain couples TRBV16 to TRBJ1-5, with D perhaps matching TRBD1 (6 bases). The germline V gene has CDR1 KGHSY and CDR2 FQNENV. V gave up 4 bases and J gave up 6 bases, with 16 bases separating them. This CDR3 has 15 residues. CDR3 residues: CASSPDGGRGQPQHF. CDR3 coding DNA: TGTGCCAGCAGCCCCGACGGGGGGCGAGGTCAGCCCCAGCATTTT.